These T cell receptor beta chains were read from a single sample in a study of CD8 T cells in Susac syndrome. TCRdb re-analysed the immunoSEQ multiplex PCR reads in MiXCR, keeping a single row per CDR3 protein. The data contain over 350,000 distinct CDR3 sequences, around 85% of them singletons. Sequencing was carried out using CD8+ T cells from PBMCs. These receptors originate from a human donor with multiple sclerosis. CDR3s include the opening cysteine and the closing phenylalanine or tryptophan. D genes are given only for firm matches. A row's size may be missing; if present it is once, few, many or a size class.

>few|TRBJ1-1|TRBV27|NA
TGTGCCAGCAGTTCGACAGCGATGAACACTGAAGCTTTCTTT
CASSSTAMNTEAFF
>NA|TRBJ2-7|TRBV11-2|NA
TGTGCCAGCAGCCAAACTCCCCTCGAGCAGTACTTC
CASSQTPLEQYF
>NA|TRBJ2-5|TRBV4-1|TRBD2
TGCGCCAGCAGCCCACCGGGACTAACGGAGACCCAGTACTTC
CASSPPGLTETQYF
>NA|TRBJ2-7|TRBV6-5|NA
TGTGCCAGCAGCCCCCTCTACCCTTCTTCGTACGAGCAGTACTTC
CASSPLYPSSYEQYF
>NA|TRBJ2-1|TRBV5-1|TRBD2
TGCGCCAGCAGCCCCTTGACTAGCGGGGGGCCTAATGAGCAGTTCTTC
CASSPLTSGGPNEQFF
>NA|TRBJ2-1|TRBV2|NA
TGTGCCAGCAGTGAAGCGCTTCGCGATGAGCAGTTCTTC
CASSEALRDEQFF
>NA|TRBJ2-1|TRBV20-1|NA
TGCAGTCCCTCTTATCAGGAGTTCTTC
CSPSYQEFF
>NA|TRBJ2-1|TRBV29-1|TRBD2
TGCAGCGTTTATAGCGGGAGCCAGAATGAGCAGTTCTTC
CSVYSGSQNEQFF
>few|TRBJ1-1|TRBV28|NA
TGTGCCAGCAGTTTCGCTGTGACAGGCAACACTGAAGCTTTCTTT
CASSFAVTGNTEAFF
>NA|TRBJ1-2|TRBV5-8|TRBD1
TGTGCCAGCAGCTCCGGGACAGGGGGCAACAATTTCTATGGCTACACCTTC
CASSSGTGGNNFYGYTF
>NA|TRBJ2-7|TRBV29-1|TRBD1
TGCAGCGTTGATGGAGACAGGGATAGTCCCTACGAGCAGTACTTC
CSVDGDRDSPYEQYF
>NA|TRBJ1-1|TRBV30|TRBD1
TGTGCCTGGAGTAGTGGGACAGCGCTTGTCGCTTTCTTT
CAWSSGTALVAFF
>NA|TRBJ2-7|TRBV6-1|NA
TGTGCCAGCAGTGCTCGCAGGGAATCCGATTACGAGCAGTACTTC
CASSARRESDYEQYF
>NA|TRBJ1-2|TRBV6-5|TRBD1
TGTGCCAGCAGTTACTCCAGGGACAGAATAAACTATGGCTACACCTTC
CASSYSRDRINYGYTF
>NA|TRBJ1-5|TRBV19|NA
TGTGCCAGTGGGGGAGATAGCAATCAGCCCCAGCATTTT
CASGGDSNQPQHF
>few|TRBJ2-1|TRBV11-2|TRBD2
TGTGCCAGCAGCACTGTTTCTAGCGGGAGTAATTACAATGAGCAGTTCTTC
CASSTVSSGSNYNEQFF
>NA|TRBJ2-1|TRBV7-6|TRBD2
TGTGCCAGCAGCTTTAATCTAGCGGCGACCAATGAGCAGTTCTTC
CASSFNLAATNEQFF
>NA|TRBJ2-1|TRBV4-1|NA
TGCGCCAGCAGCGACCATGAGCAGTTCTTC
CASSDHEQFF
>NA|TRBJ1-2|TRBV14|NA
TGTGCCAGCAGCCAGAGTTGGTATGGCTACACCTTC
CASSQSWYGYTF
>NA|TRBJ2-1|TRBV20-1|TRBD2
TGCAGTGCTAGAGATTTAGCGGGAGTCTCCCCCGAGCAGTTCTTC
CSARDLAGVSPEQFF
>NA|TRBJ1-1|TRBV29-1|NA
TGCAGCGTTGAGTCGGACCGCGGGGGCACTGAAGCTTTCTTT
CSVESDRGGTEAFF
>NA|TRBJ1-5|TRBV15|NA
TGTGCCACCAGCAGGACTAGGGGCAATCAGCCCCAGCATTTT
CATSRTRGNQPQHF
>few|TRBJ1-6|TRBV6-5|NA
TGTGCCAGCAGTTACTCGACCGGCCACTATAATTCACCCCTCCACTTT
CASSYSTGHYNSPLHF
>NA|TRBJ2-7|TRBV4-1|NA
TGCGCCAGCAGCCAAGGGGTGGGACTCGAGCAGTACTTC
CASSQGVGLEQYF
>NA|TRBJ1-1|TRBV27|NA
TGTGCCAGCAGTTTGCCCGGGTTGGGCACTGAAGCTTTCTTT
CASSLPGLGTEAFF
>once|TRBJ2-1|TRBV5-6|TRBD2
TGTGCCAGCAGCTTGGATAGGGAGGGACGGGACTACAATGAGCAGTTCTTC
CASSLDREGRDYNEQFF
>NA|TRBJ1-5|TRBV28|NA
TGTGCCAGCAGTCTCATTCGGGACATAAGCCCTAGCAATCAGCCCCAGCATTTT
CASSLIRDISPSNQPQHF
>NA|TRBJ2-5|TRBV24-1|TRBD1
TGTGCCACCAGTGATTCACAGGGGCCGACCCAGTACTTC
CATSDSQGPTQYF
>once|TRBJ2-7|TRBV5-4|NA
TGTGCCAGCAGCTTGGCTGCGTGGCAGGAATATAACGAGCAGTACTTC
CASSLAAWQEYNEQYF
>few|TRBJ1-1|TRBV6-5|TRBD1
TGTGCCAGCAGTTACTTGGACAGGGGTGGGAACACTGAAGCTTTCTTT
CASSYLDRGGNTEAFF
>NA|TRBJ2-3|TRBV12-3/TRBV12-4|NA
TGTGCCAGCAGTTACGGGGGATCAGATACGCAGTATTTT
CASSYGGSDTQYF
>NA|TRBJ2-2|TRBV11-2|TRBD1
TGTGCCAGCAGCTTAGAGGGAACAGGGGGCCCGGACACCGGGGAGCTGTTTTTT
CASSLEGTGGPDTGELFF
>NA|TRBJ2-3|TRBV12-3/TRBV12-4|NA
TGTGCCAGCACTCGCGCTCCCAGGGGTGTCACAGATACGCAGTATTTT
CASTRAPRGVTDTQYF
>NA|TRBJ1-5|TRBV4-1|NA
TGCGCCAGCAGCCAAGGAGTGAGGGATTATAGCAATCAGCCCCAGCATTTT
CASSQGVRDYSNQPQHF
>NA|TRBJ2-7|TRBV3-1|NA
TGTGCCAGCAGCCAAGTAGGGACGCCCTCTCGCTACGAGCAGTACTTC
CASSQVGTPSRYEQYF
>NA|TRBJ2-7|TRBV20-1|NA
TGCAGTGCTAGAGATCTTGACGGTGGATACGAGCAGTACTTC
CSARDLDGGYEQYF